There are a few counts of the clone carrying this TCR beta chain. Its antigen is still unknown. The data originate from a study of T-cell memory formation after mild COVID-19. One entry per CDR3 protein results from TCRdb running MiXCR on the 5' RACE reads. The data show about 200,000 distinct CDR3 sequences, around 9.1% seen once. Study-level points and caveats: Clones that contracted from day 15 to 85 were balanced CD4/CD8, while later expanders leaned CD4+. CD4+ contracting clones lay mainly in CM and EM, CD8+ ones in EMRA. The pre-infection memory compartment contained some responding clones, suggesting cross-reactive memory joined.

V lost 3 bases, J lost 7 bases, and 14 bases lay in between. Germline loops: CDR1 SGDLS, CDR2 YYNGEE. This CDR3 has 13 residues. The sample taken for sequencing was PBMCs or a T cell subset sorted from them (not recorded which). The rearrangement links TRBV9 to TRBJ2-7, with D possibly TRBD1 on 5 matching bases. The source of this sequence is a man younger than 30 who had mild COVID-19 (a few samples of this study predate the infection). Cell type and time point are not known. CDR3 nucleotide sequence: TGTGCCAGCAGCGCGACAGAATCTACGGAGCAGTACTTC. Its translation is CASSATESTEQYF.